The 21 T cell receptor beta chains below all came from one sample that was sequenced in a study of identical twins (dated by TCRdb to about 2016). Libraries came from 5' RACE. The sample was run on an Illumina HiSeq 2000. TCRdb trimmed the raw reads at Q25, called clones with MiXCR and kept productive beta chains. Entries that share a CDR3 protein sequence are merged under the most common genes and DNA. The sample table holds under 900,000 distinct CDR3 sequences, of which approximately 13% were seen once. The ten largest clones take up about 1.6% of the sample. The data also belong to a second study, concerning yellow fever vaccine responses in identical twins.

The sample was PBMCs. The receptors originated from a woman aged 18-29 years in good health.

This clonotype has at least ten counts. V usage is TRBV20-1 and J usage is TRBJ2-7; no definite D call. CDR3 length equals 12 residues. In germline, CDR1 is DFQATT, CDR2 SNEGSKA (reference sequence). V was clipped by 6 bases and J by 1 base, with 10 bases between them. CDR3 sequence reads: CSAGGWSYEQYF. In DNA form, the CDR3 reads TGCAGTGCCGGCGGCTGGTCCTACGAGCAGTACTTC.

This clonotype has at least ten counts. This chain connects TRBV20-1 to TRBJ2-2, with TRBD1 identical over 8 bases. The CDR3 totals 16 residues. Germline CDR1 DFQATT, CDR2 SNEGSKA (reference sequence). J lost 0 bases, V lost 6 bases, and 9 bases had no gene match. The CDR3 region has the DNA TGCAGTGCAACCGGACAGGGTGGACCGAACACCGGGGAGCTGTTTTTT. It encodes CSATGQGGPNTGELFF.

The chain has TRBV6-1 and TRBJ2-7; D call uncertain. Germline V gene lookup returns CDR1 MNHNS and CDR2 SASEGT. The V gene lost 4 bases and the J gene lost 2 bases, with 9 bases spanning the gap. The CDR3 contains 13 residues. CDR3 DNA sequence: TGTGCCAGCAGTGCGACACCCCCCTACGAGCAGTACGTC. Protein: CASSATPPYEQYV.

There are a few counts of this clonotype. This chain uses TRBV7-3 with TRBJ2-2, with D perhaps matching TRBD2 (5 bases). Trimming removed 4 bases from V and 6 bases from J, with 9 bases in between. The CDR3 covers 13 residues. CDR1 and CDR2 (germline): SGHTA, FQGTGA. The CDR3 reads CASSSGLSGELFF. CDR3 in DNA: TGTGCCAGCAGCTCAGGACTCTCCGGGGAGCTGTTTTTT.

The V and J genes are TRBV5-6 and TRBJ2-3; 12 nucleotides line up with TRBD2. The CDR3 runs to 16 residues. Trimming removed 4 bases from V and 6 bases from J; junction bases left unmatched: 9. Germline values: CDR1 SGHDT, CDR2 YYEEEE. CDR3 sequence reads: CASSPGLAGLGDTQYF. The CDR3 DNA reads as TGTGCCAGCAGCCCCGGACTAGCGGGACTGGGGGATACGCAGTATTTT.

This clonotype came up many times. The chain carries TRBV10-3 and TRBJ2-2, with 7 bases lining up with TRBD1. This CDR3 region has 14 residues. Looked up from germline, CDR1 is ENHRY and CDR2 is SYGVKD. V shed 10 bases and J 0 bases; nucleotides not matched to a gene: 5. The CDR3 sequence is CATTGTANTGELFF. CDR3 sequence (DNA): TGTGCCACTACCGGGACAGCGAACACCGGGGAGCTGTTTTTT.

The chain links TRBV20-1 to TRBJ2-3; 8 bases agree with TRBD2. Germline CDR1 is DFQATT and CDR2 is SNEGSKA (reference sequence). This CDR3 is built from 15 residues. V lost 2 bases and J lost 1; bases outside the gene matches: 5. The CDR3: CSARSAGVGTDTQYF. As DNA, the CDR3 is TGCAGTGCTAGATCAGCGGGAGTTGGCACAGATACGCAGTATTTT.

A remark on this clonotype: Given a much more abundant clone one base away, this may be a read error. This chain links TRBV12-3 or TRBV12-4 with TRBJ2-1; 8 bases are a match to TRBD2. The CDR3 contains 14 residues. The CDR3 loop reads CASSVAGLYNEQFF. The CDR3 DNA reads as TGTGCCAGCAGTGTAGCGGGGCTCTACAATGAGCAGTTCTTC.

This clonotype occurred many times. The chain recombines TRBV12-3 or TRBV12-4 with TRBJ2-1; D call uncertain. The germline V and J ends were trimmed by 6 bases and 9 bases, with 18 bases remaining between them. The CDR3 consists of 14 residues. CDR3 sequence: CASRPTGGLVEQFF. CDR3 nucleotide sequence: TGTGCCAGCAGACCGACCGGCGGATTAGTTGAGCAGTTCTTC.

The chain recombines TRBV3-1 with TRBJ2-1, with 14 positions matching TRBD2. Germline trimming cut 5 bases from V and 8 bases from J; bases unmatched to any gene: 11. CDR3 length equals 17 residues. Germline lookup yields CDR1 LGHDT and CDR2 YNNKEL (reference sequence). The CDR3 DNA reads as TGTGCCAGCAGCTTCCCGCCGGGACTAGCGGGGGTTGATGAGCAGTTCTTC. This translates into CASSFPPGLAGVDEQFF.

The chain couples TRBV6-5 to TRBJ2-7, with D perhaps matching TRBD1 (6 bases). Trimming cost V 1 base and J 2 bases, with 21 bases left between them. Germline V gene lookup returns CDR1 MNHEY and CDR2 SVGAGI. CDR3 length equals 18 residues. The CDR3 region has the DNA TGTGCCAGCAGTTACTTGGATCCCGGACAGAGTGCCACCTACGAGCAGTACTTC. As protein: CASSYLDPGQSATYEQYF.

This clonotype appeared a few times. CDR3 nucleotides: TGTGCCAGCAAACAAGCTAGCTCGGCCGGGGAGCTGTTTTTT. It yields the protein CASKQASSAGELFF. This chain links TRBV3-1 with TRBJ2-2; D is possibly TRBD2 (5 bases). The CDR3 loop spans 14 amino acids. Trimming removed 7 bases from V and 6 bases from J, with 15 bases in between. Germline V CDR1 and CDR2: LGHDT, YNNKEL (reference sequence).

The rearrangement joins TRBV29-1 to TRBJ1-2; a weak D match, TRBD1 (6 bases). Germline V lookup: CDR1 SQVTM, CDR2 ANQGSEA. V was cut by 4 bases and J by 2 bases, with 14 bases left in between. The CDR3 sequence is 14 residues long. Here the CDR3 reads CSVVPAGVNYGYTF. The CDR3 nucleotides are TGCAGCGTTGTCCCGGCAGGGGTGAACTATGGCTACACCTTC.

This clonotype has a handful of counts. V gene TRBV6-2 or TRBV6-3 combines with J gene TRBJ2-7; tentative D call: TRBD2 (5 bases). Germline V lookup: CDR1 MNHEY, CDR2 SVGEGT. Between the trimmed V and J ends, which lost 6 bases and 0 bases, there was a span of 9 bases. There are 13 residues in the CDR3. CDR3 protein: CASSWGVSYEQYV. CDR3 DNA sequence: TGTGCCAGCAGCTGGGGAGTCTCCTACGAGCAGTACGTC.

This rearrangement joins TRBV18 to TRBJ1-1, with 7 bases aligning to TRBD1. The J segment lost 0 bases and the V segment lost 3 bases, leaving 10 bases of the junction unmatched. CDR1 and CDR2 (germline): KGHSH, LQKENI. The CDR3 runs to 17 residues. CDR3 bases: TGTGCCAGCTCACCTTACAGGGGCGGTGGGATGAACACTGAAGCTTTCTTT. Translating gives CASSPYRGGGMNTEAFF.

This clonotype has at least ten counts. The chain links TRBV29-1 to TRBJ2-2, with a weak D call TRBD2 (6 bases). The germline V and J ends were trimmed by 5 bases and 6 bases, with 25 bases remaining between them. The germline V gene has CDR1 SQVTM and CDR2 ANQGSEA. CDR3 length: 17 amino acids. The CDR3 DNA reads as TGCAGCGTTCGAGGGAAGGCTAAGACTAGTCATCCCGGGGAGCTGTTTTTT. Encoded protein: CSVRGKAKTSHPGELFF.

CDR3 loop: CASSSGGIGYTF. The DNA for the CDR3 is TGTGCCAGCAGTTCAGGGGGAATTGGCTACACCTTC. This rearrangement joins TRBV28 to TRBJ1-2; 7 bases align to TRBD1. With V trimmed by 4 bases and J by 7 bases, 3 bases remained unmatched. This CDR3 comprises 12 residues. The germline V gene has CDR1 MDHEN and CDR2 SYDVKM.

This sequence joins TRBV7-9 and TRBJ1-6, with D perhaps matching TRBD1 (5 bases). Germline V CDR1 and CDR2: SEHNR, FQNEAQ (reference sequence). Deletions cut 4 bases from V and 8 bases from J, with 15 bases between. The length of the CDR3 is 15 residues. CDR3 in DNA: TGTGCCAGCAGCTCTCAGGGAATCGGGGATTCACCCCTCCACTTT. Translating it yields CASSSQGIGDSPLHF.

The chain links TRBV12-3 or TRBV12-4 to TRBJ1-2; 9 nucleotides match TRBD1. The CDR3 totals 16 residues. The ends lost 6 bases at V and 4 bases at J; junction bases unmatched: 12. The CDR3 DNA reads as TGTGCCAGCAGCCCCGTCGGGGACAGGGCCCCCTATGGCTACACCTTC. Its protein product is CASSPVGDRAPYGYTF.

The rearrangement joins TRBV24-1 to TRBJ2-5; 7 bases align to TRBD1. The CDR3 is 16 amino acids. Trimming cost V 4 bases and J 2 bases; bases outside gene matches: 9. Germline CDR1 and CDR2: KGHDR and SFDVKD. CDR3 sequence: CATSDPTGPRQETQYF. CDR3 DNA sequence: TGTGCCACCAGTGACCCGACAGGGCCCCGACAAGAGACCCAGTACTTC.

The table lists this clonotype with many counts. The chain uses TRBV10-2 and TRBJ2-7; D might be TRBD1 (7 bases). Germline V gives CDR1 WSHSY, CDR2 SAAADI. CDR3 length: 15 amino acids. V gave up 4 bases and J gave up 1 base, with 14 bases separating them. The CDR3 protein is CASSGRGEGSYEQYF. CDR3 nucleotide sequence: TGCGCCAGCAGTGGCAGGGGGGAAGGGTCCTACGAGCAGTACTTC.